A selection of T cell receptor beta chains follows, all from one sample in a study of neurological immune-mediated disorders. A single record per CDR3 protein comes from TCRdb applying MiXCR to the 5' RACE reads. The table lists approximately 65,000 distinct CDR3 sequences, about 5.2% of them singletons. The source material was PBMCs. The receptors come from a human donor with multiple sclerosis. The donor label of this sample is uncertain. The CDR3 runs from the conserved cysteine through the conserved F or W. Fields, in order: D gene, clone size, V gene, J gene, CDR3 length, CDR3 DNA, CDR3 protein. The D gene is left open where the match is weak. Not every row has a clone size; where given, it reads once, few, many or a size class.

D: -; size: -; V: TRBV20-1; J: TRBJ2-7; length: 13; DNA: TGCAGTGCTAGGGGGGCAGGGACCTACGAGCAGTACTTC; CDR3: CSARGAGTYEQYF
D: TRBD1; size: many; V: TRBV7-9; J: TRBJ2-7; length: 14; DNA: TGTGCCAGCAGTTACCGGGACAGGGGAGCCGAGCAGTACTTC; CDR3: CASSYRDRGAEQYF
D: TRBD1; size: many; V: TRBV5-1; J: TRBJ2-7; length: 13; DNA: TGCGCCAGCGCGGACAGGCCACCCTACGAGCAGTACTTC; CDR3: CASADRPPYEQYF
D: TRBD1; size: many; V: TRBV20-1; J: TRBJ2-7; length: 14; DNA: TGCAGTGCTAGAGCCCGGGACAGGGGTTACGAGCAGTACTTC; CDR3: CSARARDRGYEQYF
D: -; size: many; V: TRBV5-1; J: TRBJ2-1; length: 15; DNA: TGCGCCAGCAGCTTTGGATCAGGCCCAAACAATGAGCAGTTCTTC; CDR3: CASSFGSGPNNEQFF
D: -; size: -; V: TRBV18; J: TRBJ1-2; length: 15; DNA: TGTGCCAGCTCACCACCGCCCAGGGGCAAGTATGGCTACACCTTC; CDR3: CASSPPPRGKYGYTF
D: TRBD1; size: many; V: TRBV2; J: TRBJ1-4; length: 14; DNA: TGTGCCAGCAAGGACAGGGCTGCTAATGAAAAACTGTTTTTT; CDR3: CASKDRAANEKLFF
D: TRBD2; size: many; V: TRBV20-1; J: TRBJ2-3; length: 15; DNA: TGCAGTGCTAGTCGGCCTAGCGGAGGGGCAGATACGCAGTATTTT; CDR3: CSASRPSGGADTQYF
D: -; size: many; V: TRBV12-3/TRBV12-4; J: TRBJ1-5; length: 13; DNA: TGTGCCAGCAGTTTGAGGCCCAATCAGCCCCAGCATTTT; CDR3: CASSLRPNQPQHF
D: TRBD1; size: many; V: TRBV10-3; J: TRBJ1-1; length: 16; DNA: TGTGCCATCAGTGACCCGAGACAGGGAAGAAACACTGAAGCTTTCTTT; CDR3: CAISDPRQGRNTEAFF
D: TRBD1; size: -; V: TRBV5-5; J: TRBJ2-1; length: 15; DNA: TGTGCCAGCAGCTACGGGACAGGGTACTACAATGAGCAGTTCTTC; CDR3: CASSYGTGYYNEQFF
D: -; size: many; V: TRBV5-1; J: TRBJ1-2; length: 15; DNA: TGCGCCAGCAGCTTGGCGGTAGGGGGAAACTATGGCTACACCTTC; CDR3: CASSLAVGGNYGYTF
D: TRBD1; size: many; V: TRBV5-1; J: TRBJ2-5; length: 14; DNA: TGCGCCAGCAGCTTGGGTTCAGGGGGTGCGACCCAGTACTTC; CDR3: CASSLGSGGATQYF
D: -; size: few; V: TRBV2; J: TRBJ1-2; length: 12; DNA: TGTGCCAGCAGTAACGGGATAGAGGGCTACACCTTC; CDR3: CASSNGIEGYTF
D: TRBD1; size: many; V: TRBV20-1; J: TRBJ2-1; length: 15; DNA: TGCAGTGCTCGGCGATCAGGGGGCTCCTACAATGAGCAGTTCTTC; CDR3: CSARRSGGSYNEQFF
D: TRBD2; size: many; V: TRBV5-1; J: TRBJ2-1; length: 14; DNA: TGCGCCAGCAGCGTTACGGGGGGTTACAATGAGCAGTTCTTC; CDR3: CASSVTGGYNEQFF
D: -; size: many; V: TRBV20-1; J: TRBJ1-2; length: 17; DNA: TGCAGTGCTGGAACCGGCGGGGCGTCCAGAGTAGACTATGGCTACACCTTC; CDR3: CSAGTGGASRVDYGYTF
D: -; size: -; V: TRBV13; J: TRBJ1-1; length: 13; DNA: TGTGCCAGCAGCCTGTTTGACCGCTTTCAAGCTTTCTTT; CDR3: CASSLFDRFQAFF
D: TRBD2; size: many; V: TRBV9; J: TRBJ2-2; length: 17; DNA: TGTGCCAGCAGCGTAGGACTAGCGGGGATTAACACCGGGGAGCTGTTTTTT; CDR3: CASSVGLAGINTGELFF
D: -; size: many; V: TRBV11-2; J: TRBJ1-6; length: 17; DNA: TGTGCCAGCAGCTTCAAGAGCGGGGCCCACAATAATTCACCCCTCCACTTT; CDR3: CASSFKSGAHNNSPLHF
D: TRBD1; size: many; V: TRBV2; J: TRBJ2-7; length: 12; DNA: TGTGCCAACCTCACACCCGGACAGGGTCAGTACTTC; CDR3: CANLTPGQGQYF
D: -; size: many; V: TRBV24-1; J: TRBJ1-2; length: 16; DNA: TGTGCCACCAGTGATCGGTCCAATAAGGACGGCTATGGCTACACCTTC; CDR3: CATSDRSNKDGYGYTF
D: -; size: many; V: TRBV23-1; J: TRBJ1-2; length: 14; DNA: TGCGCCAGCAGTCATCCGACGGGGAGCTATGGCTACACCTTC; CDR3: CASSHPTGSYGYTF
D: -; size: many; V: TRBV2; J: TRBJ2-5; length: 15; DNA: TGTGCCAGCAGTGAAGACTCGGGCAGGTGGGAGACCCAGTACTTC; CDR3: CASSEDSGRWETQYF
D: TRBD1; size: many; V: TRBV12-3/TRBV12-4; J: TRBJ1-2; length: 14; DNA: TGTGCCAGCAGTCAACTACAGGGGAACTATGGCTACACCTTC; CDR3: CASSQLQGNYGYTF
D: TRBD1; size: many; V: TRBV5-1; J: TRBJ1-1; length: 15; DNA: TGCGCCAGCATAGATGGACAGGGGGCCAGGACTGAAGCTTTCTTT; CDR3: CASIDGQGARTEAFF
D: TRBD1; size: -; V: TRBV20-1; J: TRBJ2-7; length: 15; DNA: TGCAGTGCTAGAGAGCGAGGACAGGGGTACGACGAGCAGTACTTC; CDR3: CSARERGQGYDEQYF
D: -; size: many; V: TRBV5-1; J: TRBJ1-5; length: 15; DNA: TGCGCCAGCAGCAATGGCCCCGGGACCGATCAGCCCCAGCATTTT; CDR3: CASSNGPGTDQPQHF
D: -; size: many; V: TRBV7-6; J: TRBJ2-3; length: 17; DNA: TGTGCCAGCAGATACGGGGACCGCGACATTAGCACAGATACGCAGTATTTT; CDR3: CASRYGDRDISTDTQYF
D: TRBD1; size: many; V: TRBV5-1; J: TRBJ1-1; length: 13; DNA: TGCGCCAGCAGCGACAGGGAGGGGGCTGAAGCTTTCTTT; CDR3: CASSDREGAEAFF
D: -; size: many; V: TRBV4-2; J: TRBJ1-6; length: 15; DNA: TGTGCCAGCAGCCCGTTCCAGGGGCGGAATTCACCCCTCCACTTT; CDR3: CASSPFQGRNSPLHF
D: TRBD1; size: few; V: TRBV20-1; J: TRBJ1-1; length: 13; DNA: TGCAGTGCTATCTGGGGACAGGGGCCCGAAGCTTTCTTT; CDR3: CSAIWGQGPEAFF
D: -; size: many; V: TRBV27; J: TRBJ2-5; length: 14; DNA: TGTGCCAGCAGGGCTTCCTGGGTCCAAGAGACCCAGTACTTC; CDR3: CASRASWVQETQYF
D: TRBD1; size: many; V: TRBV5-1; J: TRBJ2-1; length: 16; DNA: TGCGCCAGCAGCTTGGCTAGCCAGGGGGCCTACAATGAGCAGTTCTTC; CDR3: CASSLASQGAYNEQFF
D: TRBD1; size: many; V: TRBV12-3/TRBV12-4; J: TRBJ1-2; length: 12; DNA: TGTGCCAGCAGTTTAATTGCCGGGACAGGAGGCTTC; CDR3: CASSLIAGTGGF
D: TRBD2; size: many; V: TRBV20-1; J: TRBJ2-2; length: 14; DNA: TGCAGTGCTAGCCTAGCGGGGCGCACCGGGGAGCTGTTTTTT; CDR3: CSASLAGRTGELFF
D: -; size: many; V: TRBV5-1; J: TRBJ2-7; length: 15; DNA: TGCGCCAGCAGCTTGGATGAGACAGCGTCCTACGAGCAGTACTTC; CDR3: CASSLDETASYEQYF
D: -; size: many; V: TRBV20-1; J: TRBJ1-6; length: 12; DNA: TGCAGTGCTAGGACGAATAATTCACCCCTCCACTTT; CDR3: CSARTNNSPLHF
D: TRBD1; size: many; V: TRBV12-3/TRBV12-4; J: TRBJ1-2; length: 14; DNA: TGTGCCAGCAGTGCCGCAGGGGGCGGCTATGGCTACACCTTC; CDR3: CASSAAGGGYGYTF
D: -; size: many; V: TRBV5-1; J: TRBJ2-2; length: 15; DNA: TGCGCCAGCAGCTGGGGACACCGGAACACCGGGGAGCTGTTTTTT; CDR3: CASSWGHRNTGELFF
D: -; size: many; V: TRBV20-1; J: TRBJ1-3; length: 14; DNA: TGCGCCGCTCTGAAGGGCCTGGCTGGAAACACCATATATTTT; CDR3: CAALKGLAGNTIYF
D: -; size: many; V: TRBV20-1; J: TRBJ1-1; length: 14; DNA: TGCAGTGCTAGGCTCTCGGGGGGGCTTTCTGAAGCTTTCTTT; CDR3: CSARLSGGLSEAFF
D: -; size: -; V: TRBV29-1; J: TRBJ1-1; length: 16; DNA: TGCAGCGCGCCCGATTCCTCGACAGAGACCGGGACTGAAGCTTTCTTT; CDR3: CSAPDSSTETGTEAFF
D: TRBD2; size: many; V: TRBV5-1; J: TRBJ2-1; length: 16; DNA: TGCGCCAGCAGCTTGCCCGGCGGGGGGCCCCTCAATGAGCAGTTCTTC; CDR3: CASSLPGGGPLNEQFF
D: -; size: many; V: TRBV10-3; J: TRBJ1-4; length: 13; DNA: TGTGCCATCAGTGAAGGGCAGGAGGAAAAACTGTTTTTT; CDR3: CAISEGQEEKLFF
D: TRBD1; size: many; V: TRBV5-1; J: TRBJ2-1; length: 15; DNA: TGCGCCAGCAGCGCCGAACAGGGGGCGGTCGCTGAGCAGTTCTTC; CDR3: CASSAEQGAVAEQFF
D: -; size: -; V: TRBV7-7; J: TRBJ2-7; length: 15; DNA: TGTGCCAGCAGCTTAGGACCGGGTAGCTCCTACGAGCAGTACTTC; CDR3: CASSLGPGSSYEQYF
D: TRBD1; size: many; V: TRBV5-1; J: TRBJ1-5; length: 14; DNA: TGCGCCAGCAGCTTAGGACAGGACGATCAGCCCCAGCATTTT; CDR3: CASSLGQDDQPQHF
D: -; size: many; V: TRBV5-5; J: TRBJ1-5; length: 13; DNA: TGTGCCAGCAGCTTGGGACAGTCACAGCCCCAGCATTTT; CDR3: CASSLGQSQPQHF
D: -; size: many; V: TRBV6-5; J: TRBJ1-6; length: 12; DNA: TGTGCCAGCAGTTACTCTAATTCACCCCTCCACTTT; CDR3: CASSYSNSPLHF
D: TRBD2; size: -; V: TRBV29-1; J: TRBJ2-5; length: 14; DNA: TGCAGCGTGGAGGGACTAGAGCGAGAAGAGACCCAGTACTTC; CDR3: CSVEGLEREETQYF
D: TRBD1; size: -; V: TRBV5-1; J: TRBJ2-7; length: 15; DNA: TGCGCCAGCACCGCCGAGGGGACAGGGAGGTACGAGCAGTACTTC; CDR3: CASTAEGTGRYEQYF
D: -; size: many; V: TRBV20-1; J: TRBJ2-1; length: 15; DNA: TGCAGTGCCCCGACCAGAGGGGGGCCCTACAATGAGCAGTTCTTC; CDR3: CSAPTRGGPYNEQFF
D: TRBD1; size: few; V: TRBV7-2; J: TRBJ2-7; length: 15; DNA: TGTGCCAGCAGCCCGCCGACAGGGGTTGGCTACGAGCAGTACTTC; CDR3: CASSPPTGVGYEQYF